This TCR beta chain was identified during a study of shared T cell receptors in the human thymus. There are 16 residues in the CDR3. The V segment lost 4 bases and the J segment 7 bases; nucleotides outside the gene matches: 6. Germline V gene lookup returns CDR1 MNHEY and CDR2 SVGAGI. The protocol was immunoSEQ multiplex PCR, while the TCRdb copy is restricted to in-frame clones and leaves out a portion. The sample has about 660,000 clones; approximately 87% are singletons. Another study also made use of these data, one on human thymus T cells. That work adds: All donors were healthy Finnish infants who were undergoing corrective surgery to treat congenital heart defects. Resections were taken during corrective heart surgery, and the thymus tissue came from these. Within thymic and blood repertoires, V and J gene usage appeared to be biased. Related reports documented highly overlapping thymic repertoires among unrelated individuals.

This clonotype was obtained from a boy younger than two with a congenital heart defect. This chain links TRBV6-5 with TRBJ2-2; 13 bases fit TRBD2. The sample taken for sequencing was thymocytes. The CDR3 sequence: CASSCGLAGELGELFF. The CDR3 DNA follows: TGTGCCAGCAGTTGCGGACTAGCGGGAGAACTCGGGGAGCTGTTTTTT.